The present entry profiles one TCR beta chain with its context. Its specificity is unknown. This entry comes from a study of shared clonotypes between healthy human individuals. Study-level background: Each donor's CD8 memory used one plate, CD8 naive two, each CD4 subset three.

Clones were sequenced by immunoSEQ multiplex PCR, and TCRdb holds only the in-frame ones, with some missing. The sample carries over a million clones, around 75% recorded once. Study-wide points: Generation probabilities of non-shared clonotypes were lower (relative to those shared by all four donors).

The CDR3 extends over 14 amino acids. Deletions cut 0 bases from V and 3 bases from J, with 9 bases between. Germline CDR1 reads MNHEY; CDR2 reads SVGAGI. Sample: memory CD4+ T cells sorted from blood. Subset: CD45RA-negative fraction. V gene TRBV6-5 combines with J gene TRBJ2-7, with D possibly matching TRBD1 (5 bases). This TCR derives from a young man in good health. The CDR3 region is CASSYSGRVYEQYF. DNA of the CDR3: TGTGCCAGCAGTTACTCTGGCAGGGTCTACGAGCAGTACTTC.